This TCR beta chain was captured by sequencing in a study of cytomegalovirus exposure and HLA in healthy donors. Study overall: The study's early data release held roughly 91 million unique TCRs from HLA-typed donors. Study results and limitations: The CMV antigen specificity of a few CMV-associated chains was confirmed through in vitro analysis. The majority of CMV-associated TCR beta chains were reported as apparently HLA-restricted in a later analysis.

A note on this clone: Antigen specificity is unknown.

Primers included in the PCR were 60 Vbeta and 13 Jbeta primers. Some clones are missing from TCRdb's copy, which holds only in-frame ones; the method was immunoSEQ multiplex PCR. The table records around 19,000 clones, 84% of them present only once. The sample consisted of PBMCs. This sequence originates from a human donor in good health.

CDR3 region: CASSLDRAYGYTF. DNA for the CDR3: TGTGCCAGCAGCTTGGACAGGGCTTATGGCTACACCTTC. The gene calls are TRBV11-2 and TRBJ1-2; TRBD1 matches at 8 bases. V was pared by 3 bases and J by 5 bases, with 2 bases of the junction left unmatched. Germline V gives CDR1 SGHAT, CDR2 FQNNGV. The CDR3 covers 13 residues.